This T cell receptor (beta chain) was observed in a study of CDR3 diversity in severe acne. The ends were cut back, 5 bases at V and 0 bases at J, with 13 bases in the middle. CDR1 is SEHNR and CDR2 is FQNEAQ in the germline V gene (reference sequence). This CDR3 region has 15 residues. Via MiXCR, TCRdb re-called the PCR reads, giving one row per CDR3 protein. The data show around 85,000 distinct CDR3 sequences, approximately 49% seen once. Sequencing was carried out using blood. The sequence was collected from a male donor with severe acne vulgaris. The chain has TRBV7-9 and TRBJ2-5; D is perhaps TRBD1 (5 bases). The chain's CDR3 is CASSRPTENQETQYF. CDR3 bases: TGTGCCAGCAGCCGCCCGACAGAAAACCAAGAGACCCAGTACTTC.